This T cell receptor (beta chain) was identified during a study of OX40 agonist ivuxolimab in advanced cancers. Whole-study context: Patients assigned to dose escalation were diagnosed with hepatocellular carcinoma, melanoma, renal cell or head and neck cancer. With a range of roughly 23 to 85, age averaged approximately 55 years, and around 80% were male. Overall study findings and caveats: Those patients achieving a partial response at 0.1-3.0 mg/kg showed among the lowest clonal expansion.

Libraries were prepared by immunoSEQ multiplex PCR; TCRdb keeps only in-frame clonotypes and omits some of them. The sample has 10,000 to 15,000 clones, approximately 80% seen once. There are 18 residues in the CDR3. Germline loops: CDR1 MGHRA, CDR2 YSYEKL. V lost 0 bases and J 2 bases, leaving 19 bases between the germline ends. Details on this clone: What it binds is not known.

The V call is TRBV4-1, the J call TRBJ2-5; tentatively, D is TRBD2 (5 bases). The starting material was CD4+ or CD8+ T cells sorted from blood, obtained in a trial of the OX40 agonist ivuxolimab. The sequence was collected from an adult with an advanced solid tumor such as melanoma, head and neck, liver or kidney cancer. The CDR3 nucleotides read TGCGCCAGCAGCCAAGAACCGGATGGCGGGCTGCATCAAGAGACCCAGTACTTC. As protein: CASSQEPDGGLHQETQYF.